Shown below are 24 T cell receptor beta chains from a single sample sequenced in a study of blood T cells in healthy people across ages. Primers used in a second PCR of roughly 6 to 11 cycles were a sample-barcoded 5' primer and a J-beta primer mix. Each CDR3 protein is one row after TCRdb ran MiXCR on the 5' RACE reads. The table records 700,000 to 850,000 distinct CDR3 sequences, under 40% of them present only once. Sequenced sample: blood. These receptors all stem from a man aged 18 to 30 in good health.

V is TRBV6-2 or TRBV6-3 and J is TRBJ2-7; 7 bases are shared with TRBD2. The CDR3 contains 13 residues. The germline V gene has CDR1 MNHEY and CDR2 SVGEGT. V trimming: 6 bases; J trimming: 2 bases; junction bases outside the gene matches: 4. The CDR3 DNA reads TGTGCCAGCAGCAACGGGGGGACCTACGAGCAGTACTTC. It translates to CASSNGGTYEQYF.

The CDR3 sequence is CASSPDANTQYF. The CDR3 bases are TGCGCCAGCAGCCCGGACGCAAATACGCAGTATTTT. The V gene is TRBV5-1, the J gene TRBJ2-3; no reliable D call. The V and J ends lost 4 bases and 7 bases respectively, with 10 bases between them. Germline assignment: CDR1 SGHRS and CDR2 YFSETQ. CDR3 size: 12 residues.

In this sample, this clonotype turned up many times. V usage is TRBV2 and J usage is TRBJ2-1; D is undetermined. With 3 bases removed from V and 5 bases from J, the gap between germline ends came to 8 bases. The CDR3 covers 13 residues. The germline gives CDR1 SNHLY, CDR2 FYNNEI. The CDR3 loop reads CASSEDQNNEQFF. The CDR3 bases are TGTGCCAGCAGTGAGGACCAAAACAATGAGCAGTTCTTC.

This clonotype was seen at least ten times. Written as DNA, the CDR3 is TGTGCCAGCAGCTACGGGGGACGAGAGACCCAGTACTTC. This codes for CASSYGGRETQYF. This chain uses TRBV12-3 or TRBV12-4 with TRBJ2-5; D is perhaps TRBD2 (6 bases). This CDR3 has 13 residues. Between the trimmed V and J ends, which lost 6 bases and 4 bases, there was a span of 12 bases.

This clonotype was recorded a few times. V is TRBV5-5 and J is TRBJ1-4; maybe TRBD1 (5 bases). Germline CDR1 reads SGHKS; CDR2 reads YYEKEE (reference sequence). The length of the CDR3 is 17 residues. V was shortened by 0 bases and J by 0 bases, with 12 bases between the two germline ends. This CDR3 reads CASSLVAGRSTNEKLFF. Written as DNA, the CDR3 is TGTGCCAGCAGCTTGGTGGCAGGGAGGTCAACTAATGAAAAACTGTTTTTT.

Of note for this clonotype: It may be a read error: a sequence one base away is much more abundant. The chain carries TRBV13 and TRBJ1-1; 9 bases are a match to TRBD1. The V and J ends lost 4 bases and 8 bases, in that order; junction bases with no gene match: 11. Germline CDR1 PRHDT, CDR2 FYEKMQ (reference sequence). CDR3 size: 15 residues. The DNA of the CDR3 is TGTGCCAGCAGCTCGGACAGGGGTGGAGTATTAGAAGCTTTCTTT. It is translated as CASSSDRGGVLEAFF.

About this clonotype: One junction end does not reproduce the germline sequence, and a read error may be involved. CDR3 sequence reads: CTSRIAPGQGGLEHTEAFF. The CDR3 DNA reads TGTACCAGCAGGATTGCCCCGGGACAGGGAGGATTAGAACACACTGAAGCTTTCTTT. The J gene is TRBJ1-1, the V gene TRBV6-1, with TRBD1 matching 9 bases. The germline V gene encodes CDR1 MNHNS and CDR2 SASEGT. CDR3 length: 19 amino acids.

The chain is built from TRBV7-9 and TRBJ2-5, with D perhaps matching TRBD2 (5 bases). Germline-derived CDR1 and CDR2 are SEHNR and FQNEAQ (reference sequence). This CDR3 region has 14 residues. V lost 0 bases, J lost 3 bases, and 8 bases lay in between. CDR3 DNA sequence: TGTGCCAGCAGCTTAGCGGGAGTGGAAGAGACCCAGTACTTC. It translates to CASSLAGVEETQYF.

This clonotype was seen a few times. V usage is TRBV19 and J usage is TRBJ1-1; D is unresolved. This CDR3 contains 14 residues. Germline CDR1 and CDR2: LNHDA and SQIVND (reference sequence). Trimming removed 7 bases at V and 5 bases at J, with 17 bases between. In DNA form, the CDR3 reads TGTGCCAGTACCCCTTCGGTCTTTCTAACTGAAGCTTTCTTT. Residues: CASTPSVFLTEAFF.

The chain employs TRBV6-5 and TRBJ2-5, with 7 bases lining up with TRBD2. Germline trimming cut 4 bases from V and 8 bases from J; bases unmatched to any gene: 10. The CDR3 extends over 14 amino acids. Looked up from germline, CDR1 is MNHEY and CDR2 is SVGAGI. DNA for the CDR3: TGTGCCAGCAGTTCAGTCGTCGGGGGGTCCACCCAGTACTTC. It translates to CASSSVVGGSTQYF.

In this sample, this clonotype turned up once. The gene calls are TRBV10-3 and TRBJ1-1, with TRBD1 as a possible D gene (5 bases). The V end lost 2 bases, the J end lost 8 bases, and 9 bases lay between the germline ends. This CDR3 region has 12 residues. Per germline, CDR1 ENHRY and CDR2 SYGVKD. This chain's CDR3 is CAISEPYREAFF. DNA of the CDR3: TGTGCCATCAGTGAGCCTTACAGGGAAGCTTTCTTT.

This clonotype was found a few times. V and J are TRBV7-6 and TRBJ1-1, with D unresolved. The ends were cut back, 2 bases at V and 5 bases at J, with 18 bases in the middle. This CDR3 is built from 16 residues. Germline V gives CDR1 SGHVS, CDR2 FNYEAQ. The CDR3 bases are TGTGCCAGCAGCTTAAAACCCGACGGGATATTTACTGAAGCTTTCTTT. Protein product: CASSLKPDGIFTEAFF. Filled out from reference TRBV7-6 and TRBJ1-1, the complete variable domain reads GAGVSQSPRYKVTKRGQDVALRCDPISGHVSLYWYRQALGQGPEFLTYFNYEAQQDKSGLPNDRFSAERPEGSISTLTIQRTEQRDSAMYRCASSLKPDGIFTEAFFGQGTRLTVV.

For this clonotype: A much larger clone lies one base from this, so it may be a read error. The V and J genes are TRBV7-2 and TRBJ2-1; 8 bases agree with TRBD2. Germline assignment: CDR1 SGHTA and CDR2 FQGNSA. Trimming at V came to 5 bases and at J to 10 bases, leaving 13 bases not matched to a gene. This CDR3 comprises 15 residues. CDR3 residues: CASSAGLVNWKEQFF. The CDR3 region has the DNA TGTGCCAGCAGCGCGGGACTAGTGAATTGGAAGGAGCAGTTCTTC.

This chain uses TRBV29-1 with TRBJ2-5; 7 positions agree with TRBD1. CDR1 is SQVTM and CDR2 is ANQGSEA in the germline V gene. The CDR3 is 15 amino acids. J was trimmed by 4 bases and V by 6 bases; bases with no gene match: 14. In DNA, the CDR3 is TGCAGCGTGCCATTCAAAAGGGGGCAGGGAGAGACCCAGTACTTC. Encoded protein: CSVPFKRGQGETQYF.

The chain employs TRBV29-1 and TRBJ2-7; 8 nucleotides agree with TRBD1. The J call is uncertain, as TRBJ2-5 better fits the DNA end. CDR1 SQVTM and CDR2 ANQGSEA come from the germline V gene. This CDR3 contains 14 residues. The CDR3 reads CSALDRGLGETQYF. The CDR3 bases are TGCAGCGCCCTTGACAGGGGTCTGGGTGAGACCCAGTACTTC.

The chain employs TRBV11-2 and TRBJ2-5; the D call may be TRBD1 or TRBD2 (5 bases each). Matching the DNA end better, TRBJ2-7 makes the J call doubtful. CDR3 length equals 16 residues. Germline V gives CDR1 SGHAT, CDR2 FQNNGV. CDR3 sequence reads: CASSSVEGRTPYEQYF. The CDR3 DNA sequence: TGTGCCAGCAGCTCCGTCGAGGGGCGGACACCCTACGAGCAGTACTTC.

The chain recombines TRBV9 with TRBJ2-7; 13 nucleotides match TRBD2. The CDR3 totals 15 residues. The V segment lost 3 bases and the J segment 7 bases; nucleotides outside the gene matches: 7. Per the germline V gene, CDR1 is SGDLS and CDR2 is YYNGEE. The CDR3 loop is CASSAGTSGTNEQYF. CDR3 DNA sequence: TGTGCCAGCAGCGCCGGGACTAGCGGGACTAATGAGCAGTACTTC. Together with reference TRBV9 and TRBJ2-7, the CDR3 gives the full variable domain: DSGVTQTPKHLITATGQRVTLRCSPRSGDLSVYWYQQSLDQGLQFLIQYYNGEERAKGNILERFSAQQFPDLHSELNLSSLELGDSALYFCASSAGTSGTNEQYFGPGTRLTVT.

This rearrangement joins TRBV20-1 to TRBJ2-3; TRBD2 aligns across 8 bases. Germline CDR1 DFQATT, CDR2 SNEGSKA (reference sequence). The V gene end was trimmed by 6 bases and the J gene end by 0 bases; junction bases not matched to a gene: 11. The CDR3 loop spans 16 amino acids. CDR3 DNA sequence: TGCAGTGCCAACCCCCAAGCGGGGGCTAGCACAGATACGCAGTATTTT. It encodes CSANPQAGASTDTQYF.

This clonotype was seen at least ten times. The J gene is TRBJ1-2, the V gene TRBV3-1; D gene uncertain. Germline V gives CDR1 LGHDT, CDR2 YNNKEL (reference sequence). Trimming pared 4 bases from V and 5 bases from J, leaving 8 bases between. The CDR3 consists of 12 residues. This CDR3 is CASSPGRYGYTF. CDR3 in DNA: TGTGCCAGCAGCCCCGGCCGATATGGCTACACCTTC.

The gene calls are TRBV11-2 and TRBJ1-6, with D uncertain. Per germline, CDR1 SGHAT and CDR2 FQNNGV. Trimming removed 2 bases at V and 10 bases at J, with 15 bases between. The length of the CDR3 is 15 residues. The CDR3 DNA reads as TGTGCCAGCAGCTTAAATAGTGGTGGAGGCTCACCCCTCCACTTT. Amino acid sequence: CASSLNSGGGSPLHF.

Details on this clonotype: One end of the junction does not line up with germline, which may come from a read error. The gene calls are TRBV12-3 or TRBV12-4 and TRBJ2-1; D is perhaps TRBD1 (5 bases). This CDR3 has 15 residues. In nucleotides, the CDR3 is TGCGCCAGCAGTTTAGGGCAGGGCTTTAGCAATGAGCAGTTCTTC. This sequence encodes CASSLGQGFSNEQFF.

About this clonotype itself: A junction end diverges from the germline sequence, so it may reflect a read error. The chain has TRBV3-1 and TRBJ2-3; the D gene could be TRBD1 or TRBD2 (6 bases each). CDR1 is LGHDT and CDR2 is YNNKEL in the germline V gene (reference sequence). The CDR3 runs to 16 residues. The CDR3 DNA reads TGTGCCAGCAGCCAAGATACGGGGGCAATGGCAGACACGCAGTATTTT. Translation: CASSQDTGAMADTQYF.

The V and J genes are TRBV11-1 and TRBJ2-1; D might be TRBD1 or TRBD2, each matching 5 bases. This CDR3 contains 15 residues. The V end was cut by 5 bases, the J end by 2 bases, with 13 bases between. Per the germline V gene, CDR1 is SGHAT and CDR2 is FQDESV (reference sequence). The DNA for the CDR3 is TGTGCCAGCAGCCTATGGGACGGTACCTACAATGAGCAGTTCTTC. Translation: CASSLWDGTYNEQFF. The full variable domain, with the rest looked up from reference TRBV11-1 and TRBJ2-1, is EAEVAQSPRYKITEKSQAVAFWCDPISGHATLYWYRQILGQGPELLVQFQDESVVDDSQLPKDRFSAERLKGVDSTLKIQPAELGDSAMYLCASSLWDGTYNEQFFGPGTRLTVL.

This chain joins TRBV4-3 and TRBJ2-7, with 7 nucleotides matching TRBD1. The CDR3 is made up of 18 amino acids. CDR1 LGHNA and CDR2 YSLEER come from the germline V gene. J gave up 7 bases and V 0 bases, and 18 bases lay outside the gene matches. For the CDR3, the DNA is TGCGCCAGCAGCCAAGATTCGCCACAGGGGCGGTCCTACAATGAGCAGTACTTC. Translated: CASSQDSPQGRSYNEQYF.